A selection of T cell receptor beta chains follows, all from one sample in a study of beta chain features in type 1 diabetes. Generated by immunoSEQ multiplex PCR, the TCRdb table keeps only in-frame clones and is missing some. The sample includes fewer than 350,000 clones, 20% seen only once; the top ten take 0.044%. What was sequenced was naive CD4+ T cells from blood. All receptors derive from a young woman in good health. CDR3s include the opening cysteine and the closing phenylalanine or tryptophan. Fields, in order: J gene, clone size, D gene, V gene, CDR3 DNA, CDR3 protein. The D gene is left open where the match is weak. Some rows mark clone size as missing; the rest say once, few, many or name a class of expanded clone.

>TRBJ2-4|NA|TRBD1|TRBV5-1
TGCGCCAGCAGCCGACTCGGACAGGGTGAAAACATTCAGTACTTC
CASSRLGQGENIQYF
>TRBJ2-7|few|TRBD2|TRBV7-9
TGTGCCAGCAGCCTCCGGGCTAGCGGGACCTACGAGCAGTACTTC
CASSLRASGTYEQYF
>TRBJ2-5|NA|TRBD1|TRBV30
TGTGCCTGGAGTGACAGGGGGCGAGAGACCCAGTACTTC
CAWSDRGRETQYF
>TRBJ2-1|few|TRBD1|TRBV12-5
TGTGCTAGTGGTTTGGTCCTACCCGGTACAGGGGTTCACAATGAGCAGTTCTTC
CASGLVLPGTGVHNEQFF
>TRBJ1-1|few|NA|TRBV18
TGTGCCAGCTCAGGATTCAGGGAGGTGGGCACTGAAGCTTTCTTT
CASSGFREVGTEAFF
>TRBJ2-1|few|NA|TRBV27
TGTGCCAGCGGGCCCTATGAGCTTTCCTACAATGAGCAGTTCTTC
CASGPYELSYNEQFF
>TRBJ1-2|NA|NA|TRBV6-5
TGTGCCAGCAGTTACGGGGAGGGAACCTATGGCTACACCTTC
CASSYGEGTYGYTF
>TRBJ2-3|few|NA|TRBV6-6
TGTGCCAGCAGTGTCCCCGGAGATACGCAGTATTTT
CASSVPGDTQYF
>TRBJ1-3|NA|NA|TRBV30
TGTGCCTGGAGTGTACAGAATACGGGAAACACCATATATTTT
CAWSVQNTGNTIYF
>TRBJ2-1|NA|NA|TRBV5-1
TGCGCCAGCACCTACCCAGGGGCTTACAATGAGCAGTTCTTC
CASTYPGAYNEQFF
>TRBJ2-7|NA|NA|TRBV18
TGTGCCAGCTCACCAGGGCAAACCTACGAGCAGTACTTC
CASSPGQTYEQYF
>TRBJ2-1|few|TRBD1|TRBV5-1
TGCGCCAGCAGCTTGTCGGGACAGACCTACAATGAGCAGTTCTTC
CASSLSGQTYNEQFF
>TRBJ2-5|few|NA|TRBV27
TGTGCCAGCAGTCCTCGCAGACAAGAGACCCAGTACTTC
CASSPRRQETQYF
>TRBJ2-3|few|NA|TRBV4-1
TGCGCCAGCAGCCAAGCCCTTTTCATCGCGTGGACGCAGTATTTT
CASSQALFIAWTQYF
>TRBJ2-3|NA|TRBD2|TRBV30
TGTGCCTGGAGGGGAGCGGGGGGCCTAACCAGCACAGATACGCAGTATTTT
CAWRGAGGLTSTDTQYF
>TRBJ1-2|NA|NA|TRBV5-1
TGCGCCAGCGGGGAGAACTATGGCTACACCTTC
CASGENYGYTF
>TRBJ2-7|many|NA|TRBV23-1
TGCGCCAGCCCCCGCTACGAGCAGTACTTC
CASPRYEQYF
>TRBJ2-5|few|TRBD2|TRBV5-1
TGCGCCACCAACGGGGGGGGCCGCCAAGAGACCCAGTACTTC
CATNGGGRQETQYF
>TRBJ2-1|NA|TRBD1|TRBV29-1
TGCAGCGTCCGAGGGGGCGCGTCCTACAATGAGCAGTTCTTC
CSVRGGASYNEQFF
>TRBJ1-1|few|NA|TRBV4-2
TGTGCCAGCAGCCAACTTAGGAGTGGTGAAGCTTTCTTT
CASSQLRSGEAFF
>TRBJ2-3|NA|TRBD2|TRBV11-3
TGTGCCAGCGCGGGCGGGAGTGGGGATACGCAGTATTTT
CASAGGSGDTQYF
>TRBJ1-1|NA|TRBD1|TRBV6-5
TGTGCCAGCAGTTCCCGGGACAGGGGGCCTGAAGCTTTCTTT
CASSSRDRGPEAFF
>TRBJ2-5|NA|NA|TRBV18
TGTGCCAGCTCATCCCGGGACAAAGAGACCCAGTACTTC
CASSSRDKETQYF
>TRBJ1-1|few|NA|TRBV18
TGTGCCAGCTCATCGACAGTGAACACTGAAGCTTTCTTT
CASSSTVNTEAFF
>TRBJ2-2|few|TRBD1|TRBV30
TGTGCCTGTAATCCCGGGACAGGTAACACCGGGGAGCTGTTTTTT
CACNPGTGNTGELFF
>TRBJ2-1|few|NA|TRBV9
TGTGCCAGCAGAAGAGGCCTAGAGCTCTACAATGAGCAGTTCTTC
CASRRGLELYNEQFF
>TRBJ2-1|few|TRBD2|TRBV9
TGTGCCAGCAGCGTAGAGACTAGCGATGAGCAGTTCTTC
CASSVETSDEQFF
>TRBJ2-2|NA|TRBD2|TRBV4-1
TGCGCCAGCAGCTCCCGACTATCGCGGGGGGCGCGAGCCGGGGAGCTGTTTTTT
CASSSRLSRGARAGELFF
>TRBJ1-2|NA|NA|TRBV30
TGTGCCTGGACCCGTGGGGCAGTCTACACCTTC
CAWTRGAVYTF
>TRBJ1-4|NA|NA|TRBV7-9
TGTGCCAGCAGCCCCGGACAGTTTAATGAAAAACTGTTTTTT
CASSPGQFNEKLFF
>TRBJ2-3|NA|TRBD2|TRBV5-1
TGCGCCAGCATGCCGCCCGGGACTAGCGGGGCAGATACGCAGTATTTT
CASMPPGTSGADTQYF
>TRBJ2-4|NA|NA|TRBV6-1
TGTGCCAGCAGTGATTGGTTACAGCAGTCAAGGTTC
CASSDWLQQSRF
>TRBJ2-1|NA|TRBD2|TRBV5-1
TGCGCCAGCAGCCAGGGACTAGCCACGGTCTATGAGCAGTTCTTC
CASSQGLATVYEQFF
>TRBJ2-1|NA|TRBD1|TRBV27
TGTGCCAGCAGTCGACAGGGGGTTTACAATGAGCAGTTCTTC
CASSRQGVYNEQFF
>TRBJ1-5|NA|TRBD1|TRBV9
TGTGCCAGCAGCTCACACAGGGGGGGTCAGCCCCAGCATTTT
CASSSHRGGQPQHF
>TRBJ2-1|NA|NA|TRBV29-1
TGCAGCGTTGACAGGTTCAATGAGCAGTTCTTC
CSVDRFNEQFF
>TRBJ2-2|few|TRBD1|TRBV7-2
TGTGCCAGCAGCCTGAGACAGGGGGGTACCGGGGAGCTGTTTTTT
CASSLRQGGTGELFF
>TRBJ2-5|NA|NA|TRBV27
TGTGCCAGCAGTCAAGGACAGGGACGAGCGGGGGAGACCCAGTACTTC
CASSQGQGRAGETQYF
>TRBJ1-5|NA|NA|TRBV5-1
TGCGCCAGCAGCTCCCAGGGATTGCGAAATCAGCCCCAGCATTTT
CASSSQGLRNQPQHF
>TRBJ2-5|NA|NA|TRBV18
TGTGCCAGCTCACCAAGGGGCAGCTCAGAGACCCAGTACTTC
CASSPRGSSETQYF
>TRBJ2-6|NA|NA|TRBV9
TGTGCCAGCAGCTCCCTCGGGGCCAACGTCCTGACTTTC
CASSSLGANVLTF
>TRBJ1-1|NA|NA|TRBV7-2
TGTGCCAGCAGCTTAGCGTCTAGGGCTTTCTTT
CASSLASRAFF
>TRBJ2-7|few|TRBD1|TRBV13
TGTGCCAGCAGTCGACCACCGGGACAGGGGATTGGGTACGAGCAGTACTTC
CASSRPPGQGIGYEQYF
>TRBJ2-3|NA|NA|TRBV7-2
TGTGCCAGCAGCTCGGGACTTCGCACAGATACGCAGTATTTT
CASSSGLRTDTQYF
>TRBJ1-1|NA|NA|TRBV30
TGTGCCTGGAGTCGGGAAACCACTGAAGCTTTCTTT
CAWSRETTEAFF
>TRBJ2-3|NA|NA|TRBV30
TGTGCCTGCCGAAGGTCCAGGTGGCAAGCCTCTGGCACAGATACGCAGTATTTT
CACRRSRWQASGTDTQYF
>TRBJ2-5|NA|TRBD2|TRBV7-9
TGTGCCAGCTTAACGGCTAGCGGGAGGTGGGAGTACTTC
CASLTASGRWEYF
>TRBJ1-6|NA|NA|TRBV6-6
TGTGCCAGCAGTTACCCCGGGGGGACCCTCCACTTT
CASSYPGGTLHF
>TRBJ2-6|NA|NA|TRBV19
TGTGCCAGTACCGTCCAGGGTGGAGGGGCCAACGTCCTGACTTTC
CASTVQGGGANVLTF
>TRBJ2-7|few|NA|TRBV2
TGTGCCAGCAGACAGGGATCCTACGAGCAGTACTTC
CASRQGSYEQYF
>TRBJ2-7|once|TRBD2|TRBV4-1
TGCGCCAGCAGCCAAGCAAGCGGGAGCTCCTACGAGCAGTACTTC
CASSQASGSSYEQYF
>TRBJ2-1|few|NA|TRBV9
TGTGCCAGCAGCGTAGCGGGAGTGAGTGAGCAGTTCTTC
CASSVAGVSEQFF
>TRBJ2-3|NA|TRBD2|TRBV9
TGTGCCAGCAGCCCTTCCGGGACTAGCGGATTAGATACGCAGTATTTT
CASSPSGTSGLDTQYF
>TRBJ2-7|NA|TRBD2|TRBV30
TGTGCCTGGAGTCTCGGACTAGCGGGGGGCTCCTACGAGCAGTACTTC
CAWSLGLAGGSYEQYF